These T cell receptor beta chains were read from a single sample in a study of blood T cell repertoires in COVID-19. Some clones are missing from TCRdb's copy, which holds only in-frame ones; the method was immunoSEQ multiplex PCR. The sample contains around 100,000 clones, approximately 88% of which appear only once. Source material: peripheral blood. The receptors come from a man aged 60 to 75 with acute or convalescent COVID-19. CDR3s include the opening cysteine and the closing phenylalanine or tryptophan. The order of the fields is clone size, V gene, CDR3 protein. For some rows the clone size is stated as once, few or many, or as a class when expanded; others skip it.

>NA|TRBV27
CASSLTRGGWNTEAFF
>NA|TRBV28
CASRGAGEYNEQFF
>many|TRBV3-1/TRBV3-2
CASSQGGGRVDEQYF
>NA|TRBV27
CASSFRGGGETQYF
>NA|TRBV5-1
CASSLESGGFTDTQYF
>NA|TRBV10-1
CASSEGLERRETQYF
>NA|TRBV27
CASSFLPDDRGNGYTF
>once|TRBV19
CASSVNRGRSQPQHF
>NA|TRBV5-1
CASSRQGGNTIYF
>NA|TRBV6-5
CASGGSLWVNEQFF
>NA|TRBV7-8
CASSSEKTVEAFF
>NA|TRBV9
CASSPSAPGVDYSYEQYF
>NA|TRBV10-1
CASSESGGKGDTQYF
>NA|TRBV10-1
CASSETGTSAQYF
>NA|TRBV6-5
CASSYARGLNTEAFF
>NA|TRBV29-1
CSVEGWGGETQYF
>NA|TRBV24-1
CATSDTRTGIQPQHF
>NA|TRBV5-4
CASSPGGSFYEQYF
>NA|TRBV10-2
CASSETPAGGTAEAFF
>NA|TRBV28
CASISGTGSNVQYF
>NA|TRBV2
CASSDDSYGYTF
>NA|TRBV7-6
CASSLEPSGSHEQYF